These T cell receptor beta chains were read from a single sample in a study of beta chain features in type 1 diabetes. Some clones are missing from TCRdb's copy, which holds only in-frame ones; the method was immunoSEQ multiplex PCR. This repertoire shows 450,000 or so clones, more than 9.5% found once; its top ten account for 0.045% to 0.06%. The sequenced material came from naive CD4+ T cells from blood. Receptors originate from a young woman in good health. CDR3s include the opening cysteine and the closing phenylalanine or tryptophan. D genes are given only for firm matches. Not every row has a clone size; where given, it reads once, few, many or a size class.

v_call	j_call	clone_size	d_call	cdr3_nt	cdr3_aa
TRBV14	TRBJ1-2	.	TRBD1	TGTGCCAGCAGCCAACGAACGGACAGGGGCTATGGCTACACCTTC	CASSQRTDRGYGYTF
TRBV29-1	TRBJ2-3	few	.	TGCAGCGTTGGGGGAATCACAGATACGCAGTATTTT	CSVGGITDTQYF
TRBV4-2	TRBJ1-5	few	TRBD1	TGTGCCAGCAGCCCAACAGGGGCGCAGGATGGGCAGCCCCAGCATTTT	CASSPTGAQDGQPQHF
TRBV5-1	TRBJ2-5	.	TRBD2	TGCGCCAGCAGCAGAACCGGGACTAGCGAGGAGACCCAGTACTTC	CASSRTGTSEETQYF
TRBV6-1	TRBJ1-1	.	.	TGTGCCAGCAGCGGCCGGGGCCCTGAAGCTTTCTTT	CASSGRGPEAFF
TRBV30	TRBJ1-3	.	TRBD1	TGTGCCTGGAGCTTGGGACAGTTCAACTCTGGAAACACCATATATTTT	CAWSLGQFNSGNTIYF
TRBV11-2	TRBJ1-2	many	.	TGTGCCAGCAGCTCACAGTTTAACTATGGCTACACCTTC	CASSSQFNYGYTF
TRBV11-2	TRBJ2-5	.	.	TGTGCCAGCAGCTTAGAGACCCAGTACTTC	CASSLETQYF
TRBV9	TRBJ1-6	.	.	TGTGCCAGCAGCGCCGACAGGAGCTCTTCACCCCTCCACTTT	CASSADRSSSPLHF
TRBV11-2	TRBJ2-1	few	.	TGTGCCAGCAGCTTAGTCCGGTACAATGAGCAGTTCTTC	CASSLVRYNEQFF
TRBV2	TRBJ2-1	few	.	TGTGCCAGCAGTGAATTCGGAACAAAGCACTCCCGTGAGCAGTTCTTC	CASSEFGTKHSREQFF
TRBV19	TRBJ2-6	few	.	TGTGCCAGTATGCAGGGTGTATCTGGGGCCAACGTCCTGACTTTC	CASMQGVSGANVLTF
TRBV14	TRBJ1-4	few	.	TGTGCCAGCAGCCAAGAGTGGGCCTCCCCCTACAATGAAAAACTGTTTTTT	CASSQEWASPYNEKLFF
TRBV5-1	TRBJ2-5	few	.	TGCGCCAGCAGCTTGGTCCCGACAGGTGCTAAAGAGACCCAGTACTTC	CASSLVPTGAKETQYF
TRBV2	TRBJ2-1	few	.	TGTGCCAGCAGTGAATTGGGCGTCGCAAACAATGAGCAGTTCTTC	CASSELGVANNEQFF
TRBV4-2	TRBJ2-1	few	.	TGTGCCAGCAGCCAAGGAAGGTCGGGGTACAATGAGCAGTTCTTC	CASSQGRSGYNEQFF
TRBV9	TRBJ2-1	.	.	TGTGCCAGCAGCGTTGCCAACTCCTACAATGAGCAGTTCTTC	CASSVANSYNEQFF
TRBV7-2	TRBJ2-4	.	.	TGTGCCAGCAGCTTACTCGGTCTAGAATTAAACATTCAGTACTTC	CASSLLGLELNIQYF
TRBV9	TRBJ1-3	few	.	TGTGCCAGCAGCGAATGGGGGGTCTCTGGAAACACCATATATTTT	CASSEWGVSGNTIYF
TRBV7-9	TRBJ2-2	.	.	TGTGCCAGCAGCCCCCGGACGAGCGCCGGGGAGCTGTTTTTT	CASSPRTSAGELFF
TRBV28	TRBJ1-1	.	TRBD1	TGTGCCAGCAGTTATCCGGGACAGGGGGACACTGAAGCTTTCTTT	CASSYPGQGDTEAFF
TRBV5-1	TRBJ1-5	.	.	TGCGCCAGCAGCCCCGGGGCCGAGGAACAGCCCCAGCATTTT	CASSPGAEEQPQHF
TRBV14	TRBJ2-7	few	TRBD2	TGTGCCAGCAGCCCGACTAGCGGCGCGCCCTACGAGCAGTACTTC	CASSPTSGAPYEQYF